This T cell receptor (beta chain) comes out of a study of OX40 agonist ivuxolimab in advanced cancers. Study summary: In three patients, partial responses were observed, one with hepatocellular carcinoma and two with cutaneous melanoma.

In regard to this clone: Antigen specificity is unknown.

Baseline, cycle 4 day 1, and cycle 7 day 1 were the blood sampling points. Overall study findings and caveats: Both CD4+ and CD8+ T cell populations in blood had undergone clonal expansion by week 6 at 0.1 to 3.0 mg/kg. With doses of 0.1-3.0 mg/kg, partial responders showed among the lowest clonal expansion.

Germline V gene sequence: CDR1 SGHTA, CDR2 FQGTGA. This CDR3 region has 16 residues. With V trimmed by 2 bases and J by 4 bases, 7 bases remained unmatched. TCRdb's table, derived via immunoSEQ multiplex PCR, lists solely in-frame clones and lacks some. The sample lists some 42,000 clones, 70% to 85% seen once, with 23% in the top ten. The rearrangement uses TRBV7-3 and TRBJ2-2; 7 bases fit TRBD2. This TCR was recovered from an adult with an advanced solid tumor such as melanoma, head and neck, liver or kidney cancer. This specimen consisted of CD4+ or CD8+ T cells sorted from blood, obtained in a trial of the OX40 agonist ivuxolimab. DNA of the CDR3: TGTGCCAGCAGCTTAGAGGGAGGGACGGGCACCGGGGAGCTGTTTTTT. It yields the protein CASSLEGGTGTGELFF.